This T cell receptor beta chain came from a study of cytomegalovirus exposure and HLA in healthy donors. Per the germline V gene, CDR1 is SGDLS and CDR2 is YYNGEE. V lost 1 base to trimming and J lost 6 bases, with 12 bases between them. This CDR3 is 14 amino acids long. A remark on this clone: The antigen remains unidentified.

A multiplex PCR was run with 60 Vbeta primers and 13 Jbeta primers. Only in-frame clones appear in the TCRdb table, and some are missing; sequencing was by immunoSEQ multiplex PCR. The repertoire includes 98,000 or so clones, 60% to 80% of them detected once, and about 5.3% sits in the top ten. Findings of the study overall: DRB1 had the most TCR associations and HLA-C the fewest, a later analysis found, with rates varying by HLA locus.

V and J are TRBV9 and TRBJ2-3; D is possibly TRBD1 (6 bases). The source material was PBMCs. The origin of this receptor is a man in his 60s in good health and CMV-seropositive. CDR3 nucleotides: TGTGCCAGCAGCGTACCAGGGGATGGGGATACGCAGTATTTT. It is translated as CASSVPGDGDTQYF.